This T cell receptor (beta chain) appears in the sequencing data of a study of identical twins. The table lists this clonotype with many counts. Antigen specificity is unknown. The CDR3 totals 13 residues. Germline V CDR1 and CDR2: LGHNT, FRNRAP. Trimming stripped 0 bases from V and 7 bases from J, with 9 bases between. TCRdb re-analysed the 5' RACE reads in MiXCR, keeping a single row per CDR3 protein. The sample comprises about 790,000 distinct CDR3 sequences, about 20% of which are singletons, and around 12% rests with the top ten. Study outcomes and limitations: Invariant MAIT and iNKT cells could partly confound zero-insertion analyses.

These data were likewise used in another study, on T cells expressing NK-cell markers. That source reports: The study drew TCR beta repertoires from sorted CD3+CD56+NKG2C+, CD3+CD56+NKG2C- and CD3+CD56-NKG2C+ T cells. In several donors, these clonotypes also led the CD3+CD56-NKG2C+ fraction.

This rearrangement joins TRBV12-5 to TRBJ1-2, with TRBD1 as a possible D gene (6 bases). This TCR was sampled from a woman under 30 in good health. Material: PBMCs. The CDR3 DNA is TGTGCTAGTGGTTTGGTTGGGGGCAGTGGCTACACCTTC. Encoded protein: CASGLVGGSGYTF.